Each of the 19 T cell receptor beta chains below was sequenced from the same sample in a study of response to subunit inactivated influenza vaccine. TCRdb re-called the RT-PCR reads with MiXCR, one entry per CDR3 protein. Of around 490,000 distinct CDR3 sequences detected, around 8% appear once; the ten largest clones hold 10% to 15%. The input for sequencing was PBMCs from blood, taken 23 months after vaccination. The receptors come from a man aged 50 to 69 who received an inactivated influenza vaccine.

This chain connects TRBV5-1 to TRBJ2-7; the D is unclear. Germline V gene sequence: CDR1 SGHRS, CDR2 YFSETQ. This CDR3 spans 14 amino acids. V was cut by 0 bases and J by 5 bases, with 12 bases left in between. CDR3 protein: CASSLEPSRDEQYF. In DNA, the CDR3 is TGCGCCAGCAGCTTGGAGCCGAGCCGGGACGAGCAGTACTTC.

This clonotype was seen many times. CDR3 protein: CASSTPGTGDETQYF. The CDR3 bases are TGTGCCAGCAGCACACCCGGGACAGGGGACGAGACCCAGTACTTC. The chain recombines TRBV4-2 with TRBJ2-5, with 10 bases that match TRBD1. Germline V gene sequence: CDR1 LGHNA, CDR2 YNFKEQ. V lost 5 bases and J lost 5; bases outside the gene matches: 8. CDR3 length: 15 residues.

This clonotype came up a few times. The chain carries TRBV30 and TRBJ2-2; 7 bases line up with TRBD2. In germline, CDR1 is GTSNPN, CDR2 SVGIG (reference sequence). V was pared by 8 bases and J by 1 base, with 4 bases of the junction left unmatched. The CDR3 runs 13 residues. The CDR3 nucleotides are TGTGCCGGAGGGGAGGGGAACACCGGGGAGCTGTTTTTT. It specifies CAGGEGNTGELFF.

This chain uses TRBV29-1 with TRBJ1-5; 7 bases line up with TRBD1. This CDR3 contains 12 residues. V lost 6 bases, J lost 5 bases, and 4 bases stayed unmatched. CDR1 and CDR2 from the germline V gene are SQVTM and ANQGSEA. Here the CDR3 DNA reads TGCAGCGTCGGGACAGAAGATCAGCCCCAGCATTTT. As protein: CSVGTEDQPQHF.

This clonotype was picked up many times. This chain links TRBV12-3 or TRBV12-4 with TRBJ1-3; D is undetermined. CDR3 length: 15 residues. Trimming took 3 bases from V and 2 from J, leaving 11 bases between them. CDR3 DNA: TGTGCCAGCAGTTTCGACCGGACTCCTGGAAACACCATATATTTT. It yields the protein CASSFDRTPGNTIYF.

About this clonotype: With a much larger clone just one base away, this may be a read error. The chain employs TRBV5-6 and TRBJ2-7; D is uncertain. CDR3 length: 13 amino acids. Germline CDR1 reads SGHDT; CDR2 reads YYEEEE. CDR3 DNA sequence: TGTGCCAGCAGCTCGACACGGATCTACGAGCAGAACTTC. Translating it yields CASSSTRIYEQNF.

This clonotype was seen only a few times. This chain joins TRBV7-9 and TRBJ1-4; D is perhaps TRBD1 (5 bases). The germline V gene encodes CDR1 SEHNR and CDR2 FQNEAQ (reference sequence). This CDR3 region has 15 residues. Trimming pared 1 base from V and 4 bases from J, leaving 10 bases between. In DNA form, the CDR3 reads TGTGCCAGCAGCTTAGTGGGACGGAGTAATGAAAAACTGTTTTTT. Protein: CASSLVGRSNEKLFF.

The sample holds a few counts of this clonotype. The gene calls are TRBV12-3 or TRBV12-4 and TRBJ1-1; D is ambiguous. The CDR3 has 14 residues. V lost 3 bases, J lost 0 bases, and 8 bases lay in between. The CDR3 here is CASSLEDLNTEAFF. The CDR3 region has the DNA TGTGCCAGCAGTTTGGAGGATCTGAACACTGAAGCTTTCTTT.

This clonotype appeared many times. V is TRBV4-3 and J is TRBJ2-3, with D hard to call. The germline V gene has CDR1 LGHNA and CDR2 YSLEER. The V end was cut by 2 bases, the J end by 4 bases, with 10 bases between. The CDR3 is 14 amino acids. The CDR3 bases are TGCGCCAGCAGCCAACAGATTAGCCCAGATACGCAGTATTTT. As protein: CASSQQISPDTQYF.

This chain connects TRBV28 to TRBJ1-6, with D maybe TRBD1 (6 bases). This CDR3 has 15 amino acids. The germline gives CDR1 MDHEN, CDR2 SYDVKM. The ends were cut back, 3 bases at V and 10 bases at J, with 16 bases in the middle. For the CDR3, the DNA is TGTGCCAGCAGTTTGTCTTTCCAGGGGACATCACCCCTCCACTTT. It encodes CASSLSFQGTSPLHF.

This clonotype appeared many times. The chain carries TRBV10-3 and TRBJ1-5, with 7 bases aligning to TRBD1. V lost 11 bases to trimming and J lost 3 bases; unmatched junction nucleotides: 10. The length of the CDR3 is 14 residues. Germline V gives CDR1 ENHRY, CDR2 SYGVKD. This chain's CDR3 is CASPRGQYNQPQHF. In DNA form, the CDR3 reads TGTGCCTCCCCCCGGGGACAGTACAATCAGCCCCAGCATTTT.

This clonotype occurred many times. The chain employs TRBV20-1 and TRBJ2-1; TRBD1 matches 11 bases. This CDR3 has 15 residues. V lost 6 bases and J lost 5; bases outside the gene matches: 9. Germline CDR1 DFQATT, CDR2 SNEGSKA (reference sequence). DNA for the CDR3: TGCAGTGCGGAGTCGGGACAGGGGGGGGACAATGAGCAGTTCTTC. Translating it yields CSAESGQGGDNEQFF.

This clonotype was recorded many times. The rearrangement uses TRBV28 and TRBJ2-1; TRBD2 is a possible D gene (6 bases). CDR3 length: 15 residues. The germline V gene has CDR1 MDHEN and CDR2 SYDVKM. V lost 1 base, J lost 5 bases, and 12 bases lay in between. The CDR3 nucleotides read TGTGCCAGCAGTTTATTGGGCGGAGGGGACAATGAGCAGTTCTTC. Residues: CASSLLGGGDNEQFF. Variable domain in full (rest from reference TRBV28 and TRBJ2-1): DVKVTQSSRYLVKRTGEKVFLECVQDMDHENMFWYRQDPGLGLRLIYFSYDVKMKEKGDIPEGYSVSREKKERFSLILESASTNQTSMYLCASSLLGGGDNEQFFGPGTRLTVL.

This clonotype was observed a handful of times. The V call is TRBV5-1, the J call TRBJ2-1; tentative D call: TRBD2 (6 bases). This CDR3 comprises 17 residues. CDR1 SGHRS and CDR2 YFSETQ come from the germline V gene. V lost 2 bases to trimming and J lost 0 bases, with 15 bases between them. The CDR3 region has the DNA TGCGCCAGCAGCTTTAGGAGCGGGTTAAGCTCCTACAATGAGCAGTTCTTC. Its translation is CASSFRSGLSSYNEQFF. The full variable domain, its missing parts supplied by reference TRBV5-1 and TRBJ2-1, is KAGVTQTPRYLIKTRGQQVTLSCSPISGHRSVSWYQQTPGQGLQFLFEYFSETQRNKGNFPGRFSGRQFSNSRSEMNVSTLELGDSALYLCASSFRSGLSSYNEQFFGPGTRLTVL.

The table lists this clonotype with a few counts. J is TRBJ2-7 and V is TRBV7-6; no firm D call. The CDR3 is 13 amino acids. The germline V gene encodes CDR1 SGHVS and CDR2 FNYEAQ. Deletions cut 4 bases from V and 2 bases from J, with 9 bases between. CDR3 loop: CASSSTETYEQYF. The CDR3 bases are TGTGCCAGCAGCTCGACGGAGACCTACGAGCAGTACTTC.

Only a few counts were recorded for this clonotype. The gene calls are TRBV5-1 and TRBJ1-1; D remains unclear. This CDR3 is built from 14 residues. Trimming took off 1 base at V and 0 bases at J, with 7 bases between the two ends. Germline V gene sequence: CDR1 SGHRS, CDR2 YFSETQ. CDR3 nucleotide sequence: TGCGCCAGCAGCTTGATGGGATTGAACACTGAAGCTTTCTTT. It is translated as CASSLMGLNTEAFF.

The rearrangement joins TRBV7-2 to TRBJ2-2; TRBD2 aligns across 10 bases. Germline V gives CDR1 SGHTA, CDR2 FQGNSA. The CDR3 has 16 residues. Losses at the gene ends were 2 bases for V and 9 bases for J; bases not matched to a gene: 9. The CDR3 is CASSLRSSGSGWELFF. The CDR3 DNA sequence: TGTGCCAGCAGCTTACGATCTAGCGGGAGCGGCTGGGAGCTGTTTTTT.

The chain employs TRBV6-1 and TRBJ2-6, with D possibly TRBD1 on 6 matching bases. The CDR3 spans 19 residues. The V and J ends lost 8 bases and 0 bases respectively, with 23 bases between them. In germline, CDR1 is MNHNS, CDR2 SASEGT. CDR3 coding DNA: TGTGCCAGCTCCAAGGCCGGGACAAGACCATTCTCTGGGGCCAACGTCCTGACTTTC. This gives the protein CASSKAGTRPFSGANVLTF.

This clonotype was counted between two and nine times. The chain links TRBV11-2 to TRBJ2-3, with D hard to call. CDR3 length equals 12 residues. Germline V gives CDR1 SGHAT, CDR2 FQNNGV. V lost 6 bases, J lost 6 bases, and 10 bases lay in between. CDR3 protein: CASSILGDTQYF. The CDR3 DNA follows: TGTGCCAGCAGTATCCTAGGGGATACGCAGTATTTT.